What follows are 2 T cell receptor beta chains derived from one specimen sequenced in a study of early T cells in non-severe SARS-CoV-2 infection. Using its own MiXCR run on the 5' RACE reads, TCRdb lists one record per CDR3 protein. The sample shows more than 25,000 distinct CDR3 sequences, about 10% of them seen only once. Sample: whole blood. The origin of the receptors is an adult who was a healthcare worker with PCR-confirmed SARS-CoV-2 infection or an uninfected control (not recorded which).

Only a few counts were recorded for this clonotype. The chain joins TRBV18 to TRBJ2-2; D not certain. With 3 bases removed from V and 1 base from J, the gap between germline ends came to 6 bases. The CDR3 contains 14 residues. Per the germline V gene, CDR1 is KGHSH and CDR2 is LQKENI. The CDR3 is CASSPRVNTGELFF. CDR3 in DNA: TGTGCCAGCTCACCGCGAGTGAACACCGGGGAGCTGTTTTTT.

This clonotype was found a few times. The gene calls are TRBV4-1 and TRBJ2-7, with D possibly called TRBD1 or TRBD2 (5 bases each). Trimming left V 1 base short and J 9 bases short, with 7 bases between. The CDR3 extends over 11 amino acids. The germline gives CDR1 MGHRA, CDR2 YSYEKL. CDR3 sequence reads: CASSQGGVQYF. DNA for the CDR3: TGCGCCAGCAGCCAAGGAGGGGTGCAGTACTTC.